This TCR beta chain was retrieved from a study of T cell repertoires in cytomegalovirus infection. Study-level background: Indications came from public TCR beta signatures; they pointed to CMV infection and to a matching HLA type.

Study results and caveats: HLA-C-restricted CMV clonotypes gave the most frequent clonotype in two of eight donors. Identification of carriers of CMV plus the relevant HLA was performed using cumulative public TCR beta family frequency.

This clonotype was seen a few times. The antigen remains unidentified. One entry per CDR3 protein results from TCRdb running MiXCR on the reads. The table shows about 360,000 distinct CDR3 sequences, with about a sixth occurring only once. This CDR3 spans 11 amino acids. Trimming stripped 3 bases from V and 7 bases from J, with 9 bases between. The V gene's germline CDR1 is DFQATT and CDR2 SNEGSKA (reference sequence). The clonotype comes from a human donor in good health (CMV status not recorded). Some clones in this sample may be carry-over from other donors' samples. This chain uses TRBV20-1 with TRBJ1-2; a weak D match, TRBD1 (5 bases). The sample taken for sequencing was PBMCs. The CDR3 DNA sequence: TGCAGTGCTAGTGGGACCGGTGGCTACACCTTC. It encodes CSASGTGGYTF.